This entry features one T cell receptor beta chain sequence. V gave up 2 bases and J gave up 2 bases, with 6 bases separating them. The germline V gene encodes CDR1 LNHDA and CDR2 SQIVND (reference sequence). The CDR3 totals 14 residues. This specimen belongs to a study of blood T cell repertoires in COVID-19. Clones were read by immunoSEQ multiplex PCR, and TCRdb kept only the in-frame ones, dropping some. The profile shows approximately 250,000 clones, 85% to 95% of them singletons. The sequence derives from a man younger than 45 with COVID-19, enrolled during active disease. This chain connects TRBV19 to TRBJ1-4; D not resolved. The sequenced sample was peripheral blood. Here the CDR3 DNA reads TGTGCCAGTAGTATACAGGCGACTAATGAAAAACTGTTTTTT. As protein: CASSIQATNEKLFF.